Listed here are 18 T cell receptor beta chains from one sample, sequenced in a study of neoadjuvant anti-PD-1 for oral cavity cancer. Indicated time point: after neoadjuvant nivolumab, at surgical resection. Data came from immunoSEQ multiplex PCR; TCRdb stores just in-frame clones and leaves some out. The sample contains approximately 23,000 clones, 40% to 50% of which appear only once. The source was tumor tissue, collected after nivolumab (anti-PD-1) treatment. Receptors were obtained from a person aged 35 to 85 with oral cavity squamous cell carcinoma.

This chain joins TRBV7-6 and TRBJ2-5, with D perhaps TRBD1 or TRBD2 (5 bases each). V dropped 4 bases and J dropped 5 bases, with 14 bases sitting between them. This CDR3 region has 14 residues. Germline lookup yields CDR1 SGHVS and CDR2 FNYEAQ. This CDR3 is CASSSGTATETQYF. In nucleotides, the CDR3 is TGTGCCAGCAGCTCCGGGACCGCGACGGAGACCCAGTACTTC.

The chain combines TRBV12-5 with TRBJ2-1; 8 nucleotides match TRBD1. This CDR3 has 16 amino acids. V lost 8 bases to trimming and J lost 1 base; unmatched junction nucleotides: 10. CDR1 is LGHNT and CDR2 is FRNRAP in the germline V gene. The CDR3 DNA reads as TGTGCTAGTATGGACAGGGCCGTTGAGTCCTACAATGAGCAGTTCTTC. This translates into CASMDRAVESYNEQFF.

By share of the sample, this clone is medium-sized. The chain carries TRBV7-2 and TRBJ2-1, with a possible D match to TRBD1 (6 bases). The CDR3 runs to 13 residues. Deletions cut 1 base from V and 8 bases from J, with 9 bases between. Germline CDR1 and CDR2: SGHTA and FQGNSA. Here the CDR3 reads CASSLDRVDEQFF. In nucleotides, the CDR3 is TGTGCCAGCAGCTTAGACAGGGTCGATGAGCAGTTCTTC.

This clone has only a few counts. The J gene is TRBJ1-6, the V gene TRBV28; a possible D gene is TRBD1 (6 bases). Trimming removed 1 base from V and 7 bases from J, with 20 bases in between. This CDR3 spans 18 amino acids. Looked up from germline, CDR1 is MDHEN and CDR2 is SYDVKM. The CDR3 bases are TGTGCCAGCAGTTTATTCAAACCCGGACAGTTGACGAATTCACCCCTCCACTTT. Translating gives CASSLFKPGQLTNSPLHF.

This clone has more than one count but fewer than ten. The V call is TRBV10-1, the J call TRBJ2-1; 12 bases fit TRBD2. The germline CDR1 and CDR2 sequences are WNHNN and SYGVQD (reference sequence). The CDR3 is 14 residues long. The J segment lost 9 bases and the V segment lost 4 bases, leaving 4 bases of the junction unmatched. The CDR3 DNA is TGCGCCAGCAGTGCTAGCGGGGGGGCCCGTGAGCAGTTCTTC. Translating it yields CASSASGGAREQFF.

V gene TRBV4-1 combines with J gene TRBJ2-3, with D unclear. Germline V CDR1 and CDR2: MGHRA, YSYEKL. This CDR3 comprises 13 residues. Between the trimmed V and J ends, which lost 2 bases and 6 bases, there was a span of 9 bases. The CDR3 DNA sequence: TGCGCCAGCAGCCAACCTAACCGGGATACGCAGTATTTT. This codes for CASSQPNRDTQYF.

The J gene is TRBJ1-2, the V gene TRBV4-3; the D is unclear. V lost 0 bases and J 7 bases, leaving 18 bases between the germline ends. This CDR3 has 16 amino acids. Germline V gives CDR1 LGHNA, CDR2 YSLEER. In nucleotides, the CDR3 is TGCGCCAGCAGCCAAGATGTATCGGGTTCTACGGGTGGCTACACCTTC. This sequence encodes CASSQDVSGSTGGYTF.

This chain uses TRBV5-1 with TRBJ2-7; 12 bases align to TRBD2. CDR1 and CDR2 from the germline V gene are SGHRS and YFSETQ. The V and J ends lost 4 bases and 3 bases, in that order; junction bases with no gene match: 8. The CDR3 has 16 amino acids. The CDR3 here is CASSHGLAGYDYEQYF. The CDR3 nucleotides are TGCGCCAGCAGCCATGGACTAGCGGGATACGACTACGAGCAGTACTTC.

This chain uses TRBV5-1 with TRBJ2-7; possibly TRBD2 for D (5 bases). Trimming cost V 0 bases and J 7 bases, with 20 bases left between them. Per the germline V gene, CDR1 is SGHRS and CDR2 is YFSETQ. The CDR3 extends over 16 amino acids. The DNA of the CDR3 is TGCGCCAGCAGCTTGGAGAGCGGCGACACCACTGGGGAGCAGTACTTC. The encoded protein is CASSLESGDTTGEQYF. Combining the CDR3 with reference TRBV5-1 and TRBJ2-7 gives the whole variable domain KAGVTQTPRYLIKTRGQQVTLSCSPISGHRSVSWYQQTPGQGLQFLFEYFSETQRNKGNFPGRFSGRQFSNSRSEMNVSTLELGDSALYLCASSLESGDTTGEQYFGPGTRLTVT.

Turning to this clone: At the DNA level, this CDR3 is encoded by other sequences in the same sample as well. The chain uses TRBV6-4 and TRBJ2-3; 8 positions match TRBD2. V was pared by 3 bases and J by 3 bases, with 8 bases of the junction left unmatched. Germline CDR1 MRHNA, CDR2 SNTAGT. This CDR3 contains 16 residues. In DNA form, the CDR3 reads TGTGCCAGCAGTGAAACCAGCGGGGGCCGGACAGATACGCAGTATTTT. It encodes CASSETSGGRTDTQYF.

The gene calls are TRBV5-6 and TRBJ2-7; 8 bases align to TRBD1. The V and J ends lost 3 bases and 2 bases, in that order; junction bases with no gene match: 4. In germline, CDR1 is SGHDT, CDR2 YYEEEE. This CDR3 region has 14 residues. The DNA of the CDR3 is TGTGCCAGCAGCTCATCGGACAGGGCCTACGAGCAGTACTTC. Encoded protein: CASSSSDRAYEQYF.

In its sample, this clone was seen a few times. The chain combines TRBV6-5 with TRBJ2-2; 7 bases are shared with TRBD1. Per the germline V gene, CDR1 is MNHEY and CDR2 is SVGAGI. The junction had 6 bases not matched to a gene; V was cut back by 6 bases and J by 5 bases. The CDR3 length is 14 residues. The CDR3 DNA reads as TGTGCCAGCAGCGGACAGGAGAGTACCGGGGAGCTGTTTTTT. As protein: CASSGQESTGELFF.

This clone turned up a few times. CDR3 in amino acids: CASSQTGGGTEAFF. In DNA form, the CDR3 reads TGTGCCAGCAGCCAGACAGGAGGGGGCACTGAAGCTTTCTTT. The V and J genes are TRBV4-2 and TRBJ1-1, with D possibly matching TRBD1 (6 bases). V was cut by 3 bases and J by 4 bases, with 12 bases left in between. This CDR3 spans 14 amino acids. CDR1 and CDR2 (germline): LGHNA, YNFKEQ.

This chain joins TRBV9 and TRBJ2-2; D may be TRBD1 (6 bases). In germline, CDR1 is SGDLS, CDR2 YYNGEE. There are 16 residues in the CDR3. The V and J ends lost 0 bases and 2 bases respectively, with 11 bases between them. Here the CDR3 reads CASSVAGTPNTGELFF. CDR3 sequence (DNA): TGTGCCAGCAGCGTAGCAGGGACACCTAACACCGGGGAGCTGTTTTTT. Drawing the rest from reference TRBV9 and TRBJ2-2, the complete variable domain is DSGVTQTPKHLITATGQRVTLRCSPRSGDLSVYWYQQSLDQGLQFLIQYYNGEERAKGNILERFSAQQFPDLHSELNLSSLELGDSALYFCASSVAGTPNTGELFFGEGSRLTVL.

This clone came up a few times. This chain connects TRBV11-1 to TRBJ2-7; D is uncertain. The CDR3 length is 11 residues. CDR1 is SGHAT, CDR2 FQDESV, per germline (reference sequence). Trimming pared 0 bases from V and 7 bases from J, leaving 4 bases between. The CDR3 is CASSLAREQYF. CDR3 DNA sequence: TGTGCCAGCAGCTTAGCTAGGGAGCAGTACTTC.

This clone is categorized as medium-sized. The genes are TRBV7-6 and TRBJ2-2; D tentatively fits TRBD1 or TRBD2 (5 bases each). Germline CDR1 and CDR2: SGHVS and FNYEAQ. The V and J ends lost 5 bases and 6 bases respectively, with 16 bases between them. The CDR3 is 15 amino acids. CDR3 residues: CASSPGIGVSGELFF. For the CDR3, the DNA is TGTGCCAGCAGCCCCGGGATAGGGGTATCCGGGGAGCTGTTTTTT.

The chain combines TRBV11-2 with TRBJ2-2; D is possibly TRBD1 or TRBD2 (5 bases each). The germline V gene encodes CDR1 SGHAT and CDR2 FQNNGV. The CDR3 is made up of 18 amino acids. Trimming pared 2 bases from V and 2 bases from J, leaving 18 bases between. This CDR3 reads CASSLTPSRGQNTGELFF. The CDR3 region has the DNA TGTGCCAGCAGCTTAACCCCGAGTCGGGGCCAAAACACCGGGGAGCTGTTTTTT.

The chain is built from TRBV5-1 and TRBJ1-2, with D possibly being TRBD1 (6 bases). V lost 0 bases and J 1 base, leaving 16 bases between the germline ends. Looked up from germline, CDR1 is SGHRS and CDR2 is YFSETQ. The CDR3 spans 17 residues. In nucleotides, the CDR3 is TGCGCCAGCAGCTTGGGGGGTGGCCGGACAGTTAACTATGGCTACACCTTC. As protein: CASSLGGGRTVNYGYTF.